Listed here are 22 T cell receptor beta chains from one sample, sequenced in a study of blood T cell repertoires in COVID-19. Data came from immunoSEQ multiplex PCR; TCRdb stores just in-frame clones and leaves some out. The sample has about 26,000 clones, roughly 90% seen once. The sequenced material came from peripheral blood. These receptors were obtained from a human donor in a cohort sampled during active COVID-19.

The chain is built from TRBV5-6 and TRBJ1-3, with 7 bases identical to TRBD1. Trimming removed 4 bases from V and 3 bases from J; junction bases left unmatched: 4. Per germline, CDR1 SGHDT and CDR2 YYEEEE. The CDR3 is 14 amino acids. The CDR3 bases are TGTGCCAGCAGCCACAGGGGTGGTGGAAACACCATATATTTT. It is translated as CASSHRGGGNTIYF.

The V and J genes are TRBV6-5 and TRBJ2-2; D call uncertain. In germline, CDR1 is MNHEY, CDR2 SVGAGI. The CDR3 extends over 13 amino acids. V lost 3 bases and J 8 bases, leaving 10 bases between the germline ends. The CDR3 nucleotides read TGTGCCAGCAGTTATCGGGTCGTAGGGGAGCTGTTTTTT. Its translation: CASSYRVVGELFF.

The chain employs TRBV19 and TRBJ2-2, with D possibly matching TRBD1 (5 bases). Germline V gives CDR1 LNHDA, CDR2 SQIVND (reference sequence). Deletions cut 4 bases from V and 3 bases from J, with 9 bases between. The length of the CDR3 is 14 residues. For the CDR3, the DNA is TGTGCCAGTAGTACCAGGGATTACACCGGGGAGCTGTTTTTT. This translates into CASSTRDYTGELFF.

In nucleotides, the CDR3 is TGCAGCGTCACGACCACAAGCGCAACTAATGAAAAACTGTTTTTT. Protein product: CSVTTTSATNEKLFF. The rearrangement links TRBV29-1 to TRBJ1-4; D unclear. CDR3 length equals 15 residues. CDR1 is SQVTM, CDR2 ANQGSEA, per germline. The V and J ends lost 6 bases and 0 bases respectively, with 14 bases between them.

This rearrangement joins TRBV7-6 to TRBJ2-3; tentatively, D is TRBD2 (6 bases). Trimming took 5 bases from V and 0 from J, leaving 12 bases between them. Germline V lookup: CDR1 SGHVS, CDR2 FNYEAQ. The CDR3 totals 15 residues. DNA of the CDR3: TGTGCCAGCAGCCAAGGAGGGGCAAGCACAGATACGCAGTATTTT. Protein product: CASSQGGASTDTQYF.

This chain uses TRBV29-1 with TRBJ2-1; 11 bases agree with TRBD1. Germline loops: CDR1 SQVTM, CDR2 ANQGSEA. CDR3 length: 16 amino acids. With 3 bases clipped from V and 12 bases from J, the junction kept 16 bases outside the gene matches. The CDR3 region has the DNA TGCAGCGTTGACCCCGTGGCGGACAGGGGGCGGTTGGGGCAGTTCTTC. Translated, it gives CSVDPVADRGRLGQFF.

The genes are TRBV10-3 and TRBJ2-2; D ambiguous. V lost 11 bases to trimming and J lost 7 bases, with 14 bases between them. This CDR3 spans 12 amino acids. Germline V gene sequence: CDR1 ENHRY, CDR2 SYGVKD. The CDR3 sequence: CAVTTTIGELFF. In DNA, the CDR3 is TGTGCCGTTACTACAACAATCGGGGAGCTGTTTTTT.

The chain links TRBV24-1 to TRBJ2-3; 8 bases fit TRBD2. CDR1 and CDR2 (germline): KGHDR, SFDVKD. V was clipped by 2 bases and J by 1 base; unmatched bases: 10. The CDR3 has 18 amino acids. In DNA, the CDR3 is TGTGCCACCAGTGATTGGGGGCGGGGGGCAGGGGGCACAGATACGCAGTATTTT. As protein: CATSDWGRGAGGTDTQYF.

V and J are TRBV9 and TRBJ2-5; 9 nucleotides agree with TRBD2. Germline V lookup: CDR1 SGDLS, CDR2 YYNGEE. CDR3 size: 18 residues. V was pared by 0 bases and J by 3 bases, with 12 bases of the junction left unmatched. CDR3 sequence reads: CASSVGRRASGEEETQYF. The CDR3 DNA is TGTGCCAGCAGCGTAGGACGTCGGGCTAGCGGGGAGGAAGAGACCCAGTACTTC.

The V gene is TRBV6-1, the J gene TRBJ2-7, with D possibly TRBD2 on 7 matching bases. The V end lost 3 bases, the J end lost 2 bases, and 8 bases lay between the germline ends. This CDR3 contains 13 residues. Per the germline V gene, CDR1 is MNHNS and CDR2 is SASEGT. CDR3 residues: CASSERGPYEQYV. The CDR3 nucleotides are TGTGCCAGCAGTGAGCGGGGGCCCTACGAGCAGTACGTC.

This rearrangement joins TRBV3-1 (or the pseudogene TRBV3-2) to TRBJ2-1, with D perhaps TRBD1 (5 bases). The germline V gene has CDR1 LGHDT and CDR2 YNNKEL (reference sequence). The CDR3 is 12 amino acids. V dropped 3 bases and J dropped 13 bases, with 13 bases sitting between them. Here the CDR3 reads CASSHLQTGQFF. For the CDR3, the DNA is TGTGCCAGCAGCCATCTTCAAACAGGACAGTTCTTC.

The V gene is TRBV13, the J gene TRBJ2-5, with 8 bases that match TRBD2. Unmatched junction bases numbered 2, after V lost 2 bases and J lost 3 bases. The CDR3 length is 14 residues. Germline CDR1 PRHDT, CDR2 FYEKMQ (reference sequence). CDR3 coding DNA: TGTGCCAGCAGCTTAACAGCGGGGGAAGAGACCCAGTACTTC. Encoded protein: CASSLTAGEETQYF.

The chain joins TRBV2 to TRBJ2-1; TRBD2 matches 9 bases. The germline V gene has CDR1 SNHLY and CDR2 FYNNEI. This CDR3 is 13 amino acids long. J gave up 10 bases and V 7 bases, and 8 bases lay outside the gene matches. This CDR3 reads CASMASGALEQFF. Written as DNA, the CDR3 is TGTGCCAGCATGGCTAGCGGGGCCCTGGAGCAGTTCTTC.

The chain couples TRBV16 to TRBJ1-1, with TRBD1 identical over 7 bases. The CDR3 is 14 amino acids. Germline V lookup: CDR1 KGHSY, CDR2 FQNENV. V shed 0 bases, J shed 5 bases, and the junction held 3 bases outside the gene matches. The CDR3 coding sequence is TGTGCCAGCAGCCAATCAAAGGGGGCAACTGAAGCTTTCTTT. Protein product: CASSQSKGATEAFF.

The chain uses TRBV29-1 and TRBJ1-1; D is undetermined. Germline CDR1 is SQVTM and CDR2 is ANQGSEA. V lost 0 bases and J lost 8, with 4 bases in between. The CDR3 runs to 10 residues. The CDR3 loop is CSVEDLEAFF. The CDR3 DNA sequence: TGCAGCGTTGAAGATCTCGAAGCTTTCTTT.

In regard to this clone: An end of the junction differs from the germline gene, which may be a read error. The CDR3 bases are TGTGCCAGCAGCCAAGAAGGCCGGACAGGCGCCAGCTTC. This translates into CASSQEGRTGASF. The genes are TRBV3-1 (or the pseudogene TRBV3-2) and TRBJ2-4; 7 bases map to TRBD1. Germline V gene lookup returns CDR1 LGHDT and CDR2 YNNKEL (reference sequence). This CDR3 is 13 amino acids long.

This chain uses TRBV6-4 with TRBJ2-3; the D is unclear. Germline CDR1 and CDR2: MRHNA and SNTAGT. The V end lost 5 bases, the J end lost 7 bases, and 13 bases lay between the germline ends. The CDR3 runs to 13 residues. The CDR3 sequence: CASSSEVRNTQYF. In DNA, the CDR3 is TGTGCCAGCAGTTCCGAGGTCCGGAATACGCAGTATTTT.

This chain joins TRBV19 and TRBJ1-5, with 9 nucleotides matching TRBD1. The CDR3 runs 16 residues. Per the germline V gene, CDR1 is LNHDA and CDR2 is SQIVND (reference sequence). V gave up 5 bases and J gave up 7 bases; unmatched junction bases: 12. The DNA for the CDR3 is TGTGCCAGTAGTCTCACGCCGGGACAGGGTTGGCAGCCCCAGCATTTT. Translating gives CASSLTPGQGWQPQHF.

This rearrangement joins TRBV28 to TRBJ1-1; D is unclear. V dropped 1 base and J dropped 1 base, with 13 bases sitting between them. Germline-derived CDR1 and CDR2 are MDHEN and SYDVKM. The CDR3 contains 16 residues. The CDR3 region is CASSLLRSGANTEAFF. The CDR3 DNA sequence: TGTGCCAGCAGTTTATTACGTAGTGGAGCGAACACTGAAGCTTTCTTT. Based on the CDR3 plus reference TRBV28 and TRBJ1-1, the full variable domain is DVKVTQSSRYLVKRTGEKVFLECVQDMDHENMFWYRQDPGLGLRLIYFSYDVKMKEKGDIPEGYSVSREKKERFSLILESASTNQTSMYLCASSLLRSGANTEAFFGQGTRLTVV.

The chain carries TRBV19 and TRBJ2-1; TRBD2 agrees at 8 bases. V dropped 5 bases and J dropped 5; count of bases not matched to a gene: 8. The V gene's germline CDR1 is LNHDA and CDR2 SQIVND (reference sequence). The CDR3 totals 15 residues. The DNA for the CDR3 is TGTGCCAGTAGTGTGCGGGGGGTAGTACACAATGAGCAGTTCTTC. Encoded protein: CASSVRGVVHNEQFF.

This sequence joins TRBV9 and TRBJ2-3; TRBD2 matches 8 bases. J was trimmed by 3 bases and V by 2 bases; bases with no gene match: 17. Germline CDR1 and CDR2: SGDLS and YYNGEE. This CDR3 is 19 amino acids long. CDR3 nucleotide sequence: TGTGCCAGCAGCGTCCTCGGGGCACTAGCGGCCTCTGGGACAGATACGCAGTATTTT. Translation gives CASSVLGALAASGTDTQYF.

CDR3 nucleotides: TGTGCCAGCAGTTACCACAGGGAATTAACCACTGAAGCTTTCTTT. Its translation is CASSYHRELTTEAFF. This chain links TRBV6-5 with TRBJ1-1; possible D gene TRBD1, 6 bases. With 2 bases removed from V and 4 bases from J, the gap between germline ends came to 14 bases. The length of the CDR3 is 15 residues. Germline CDR1 and CDR2: MNHEY and SVGAGI.